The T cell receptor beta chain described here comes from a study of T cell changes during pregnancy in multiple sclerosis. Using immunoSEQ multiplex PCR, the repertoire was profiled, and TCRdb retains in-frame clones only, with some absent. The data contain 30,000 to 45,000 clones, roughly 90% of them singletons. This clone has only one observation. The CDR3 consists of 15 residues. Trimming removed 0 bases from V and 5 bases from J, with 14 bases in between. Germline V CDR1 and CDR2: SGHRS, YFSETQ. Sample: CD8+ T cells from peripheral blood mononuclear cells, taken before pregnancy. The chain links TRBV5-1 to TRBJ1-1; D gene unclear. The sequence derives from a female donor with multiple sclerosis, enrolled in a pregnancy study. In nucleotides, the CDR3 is TGCGCCAGCAGCTTGGAGTCAGCCCCGGGAACTGAAGCTTTCTTT. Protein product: CASSLESAPGTEAFF.